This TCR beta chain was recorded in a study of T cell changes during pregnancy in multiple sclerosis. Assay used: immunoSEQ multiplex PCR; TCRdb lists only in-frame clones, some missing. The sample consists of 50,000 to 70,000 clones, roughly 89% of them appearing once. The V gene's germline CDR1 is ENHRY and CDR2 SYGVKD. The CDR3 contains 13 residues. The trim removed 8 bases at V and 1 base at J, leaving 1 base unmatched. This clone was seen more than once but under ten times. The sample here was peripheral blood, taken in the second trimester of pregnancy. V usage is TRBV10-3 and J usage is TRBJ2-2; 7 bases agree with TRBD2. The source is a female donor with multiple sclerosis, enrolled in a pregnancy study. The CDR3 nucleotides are TGTGCCATCGCTAGCGGGAACACCGGGGAGCTGTTTTTT. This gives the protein CAIASGNTGELFF.